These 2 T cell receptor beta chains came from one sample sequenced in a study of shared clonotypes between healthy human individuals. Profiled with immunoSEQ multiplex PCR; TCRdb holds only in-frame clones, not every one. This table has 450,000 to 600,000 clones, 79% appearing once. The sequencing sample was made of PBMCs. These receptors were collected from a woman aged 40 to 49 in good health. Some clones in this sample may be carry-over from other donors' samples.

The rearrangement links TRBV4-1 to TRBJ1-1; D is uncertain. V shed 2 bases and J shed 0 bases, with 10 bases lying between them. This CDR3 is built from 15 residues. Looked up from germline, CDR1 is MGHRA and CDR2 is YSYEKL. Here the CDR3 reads CASSQHPVMNTEAFF. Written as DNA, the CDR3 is TGCGCCAGCAGCCAACACCCGGTGATGAACACTGAAGCTTTCTTT.

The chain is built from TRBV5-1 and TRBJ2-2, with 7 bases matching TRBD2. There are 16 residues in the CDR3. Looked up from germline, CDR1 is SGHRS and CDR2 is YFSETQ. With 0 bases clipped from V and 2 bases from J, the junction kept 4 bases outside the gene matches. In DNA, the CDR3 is TGCGCCAGCAGCTTGGGTGCTAGCGGTAACACCGGGGAGCTGTTTTTT. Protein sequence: CASSLGASGNTGELFF. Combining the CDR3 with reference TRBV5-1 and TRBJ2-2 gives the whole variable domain KAGVTQTPRYLIKTRGQQVTLSCSPISGHRSVSWYQQTPGQGLQFLFEYFSETQRNKGNFPGRFSGRQFSNSRSEMNVSTLELGDSALYLCASSLGASGNTGELFFGEGSRLTVL.